These T cell receptor beta chains were read from a single sample in a study of blood T cell repertoires in COVID-19. Here immunoSEQ multiplex PCR was the method, and the copy in TCRdb shows in-frame clones only, minus some. Of under 200,000 clones in the sample, approximately 87% were seen once. The sequenced sample was peripheral blood. The source is an older woman with acute or convalescent COVID-19. The CDR3 runs from the conserved cysteine through the conserved F or W. Fields, in order: clone size, V gene, CDR3 protein. Not every row has a clone size; where given, it reads once, few, many or a size class.

abundance: NA; v_gene: TRBV6-2/TRBV6-3; CDR3aa: CASSYGLDNSYEQYF
abundance: NA; v_gene: TRBV28; CDR3aa: CASSLNRAGLSPLHF
abundance: NA; v_gene: TRBV28; CDR3aa: CASSSGASGANVLTF
abundance: NA; v_gene: TRBV28; CDR3aa: CASSLPQKYMNTEAFF
abundance: NA; v_gene: TRBV7-3; CDR3aa: CASSVGDIPSEAFF
abundance: NA; v_gene: TRBV5-5; CDR3aa: CASSLGTGRSYEQYF
abundance: NA; v_gene: TRBV19; CDR3aa: CASSVQGAFDEQYF
abundance: NA; v_gene: TRBV27; CDR3aa: CASSYRTGTYNEQFF
abundance: NA; v_gene: TRBV12-5; CDR3aa: CASGLAGDRQGSYEQYF
abundance: NA; v_gene: TRBV2; CDR3aa: CASSGEGTGELFF
abundance: few; v_gene: TRBV7-9; CDR3aa: CASSLAQDTEAFF
abundance: NA; v_gene: TRBV15; CDR3aa: CATSRAWEEAFF
abundance: NA; v_gene: TRBV2; CDR3aa: CASSDGTSGGAETQYF
abundance: few; v_gene: TRBV5-4; CDR3aa: CASSLGQLNYGYTF
abundance: NA; v_gene: TRBV11-3; CDR3aa: CASSFGHSSYEQYF
abundance: NA; v_gene: TRBV9; CDR3aa: CASSVGLAGLTTGELFF
abundance: NA; v_gene: TRBV2; CDR3aa: CASSVTGSGANVLTF
abundance: NA; v_gene: TRBV5-1; CDR3aa: CASSPGQTGELFF
abundance: NA; v_gene: TRBV3-1/TRBV3-2; CDR3aa: CASSQVGTGTGYGYTF
abundance: NA; v_gene: TRBV28; CDR3aa: CASSPWGGGNTIYF
abundance: NA; v_gene: TRBV7-9; CDR3aa: CASSLVRDYEKLFF
abundance: NA; v_gene: TRBV9; CDR3aa: CASSPSGLAGGPSSYNEQFF
abundance: NA; v_gene: TRBV6-1; CDR3aa: CASSGLGGSNPDTQYF
abundance: NA; v_gene: TRBV18; CDR3aa: CASSRSGQGNFQPQHF
abundance: NA; v_gene: TRBV6-6; CDR3aa: CASSYPQDRAYGYTF
abundance: once; v_gene: TRBV6-2/TRBV6-3; CDR3aa: CASSYVLAGSRTDTQYF
abundance: NA; v_gene: TRBV10-3; CDR3aa: CATRGTGANNEQFF
abundance: NA; v_gene: TRBV7-9; CDR3aa: CASSPGQGSNQPQHF
abundance: NA; v_gene: TRBV7-2; CDR3aa: CASSLAGGKETQYF
abundance: NA; v_gene: TRBV19; CDR3aa: CASSIIGLAKDNEQFF
abundance: NA; v_gene: TRBV27; CDR3aa: CASSSRTGSDSSYEQYF
abundance: NA; v_gene: TRBV7-3; CDR3aa: CASSPTSGGNTGELFF
abundance: few; v_gene: TRBV6-6; CDR3aa: CASRLLEGTHYGYTF
abundance: NA; v_gene: TRBV12-2; CDR3aa: CASRPVRTGGIRNIQYF
abundance: NA; v_gene: TRBV19; CDR3aa: CASSIDRGYGYTF
abundance: NA; v_gene: TRBV28; CDR3aa: CASRLINNYGYTF
abundance: NA; v_gene: TRBV30; CDR3aa: CAWSVRGQGLLPQHF
abundance: NA; v_gene: TRBV9; CDR3aa: CASSARPGHSRTETQYF
abundance: NA; v_gene: TRBV27; CDR3aa: CASSLSIPSRGKNIQYF
abundance: NA; v_gene: TRBV20-1; CDR3aa: CSASAGAPSPLHF
abundance: NA; v_gene: TRBV19; CDR3aa: CASSINRFNYGYTF
abundance: NA; v_gene: TRBV7-2; CDR3aa: CASSVSPMTSGANTGELFF
abundance: NA; v_gene: TRBV6-5; CDR3aa: CASTLDWETGNEQFF
abundance: NA; v_gene: TRBV9; CDR3aa: CASSVVMNTEAFF
abundance: once; v_gene: TRBV5-8; CDR3aa: CASVQGADRYEQYF
abundance: few; v_gene: TRBV19; CDR3aa: CASSIISNYGYTF
abundance: NA; v_gene: TRBV6-2/TRBV6-3; CDR3aa: CASSLTANTEAFF
abundance: few; v_gene: TRBV2; CDR3aa: CASSGSRARSALHF
abundance: NA; v_gene: TRBV2; CDR3aa: CASIYQGAGETQYF
abundance: NA; v_gene: TRBV18; CDR3aa: CASSPDRAGANVLTF
abundance: NA; v_gene: TRBV6-6; CDR3aa: CASSPQGGWTEAFF
abundance: few; v_gene: TRBV4-2; CDR3aa: CASSQDRQENYGYTF
abundance: NA; v_gene: TRBV5-1; CDR3aa: CASSSSGSTDTQYF
abundance: few; v_gene: TRBV6-2/TRBV6-3; CDR3aa: CASSSTGGNGQPQHF
abundance: NA; v_gene: TRBV20-1; CDR3aa: CSASPFNFERLGGYF
abundance: few; v_gene: TRBV9; CDR3aa: CASSVAMTSSDNEQFF
abundance: once; v_gene: TRBV27; CDR3aa: CASSRRTGAATNEKLFF